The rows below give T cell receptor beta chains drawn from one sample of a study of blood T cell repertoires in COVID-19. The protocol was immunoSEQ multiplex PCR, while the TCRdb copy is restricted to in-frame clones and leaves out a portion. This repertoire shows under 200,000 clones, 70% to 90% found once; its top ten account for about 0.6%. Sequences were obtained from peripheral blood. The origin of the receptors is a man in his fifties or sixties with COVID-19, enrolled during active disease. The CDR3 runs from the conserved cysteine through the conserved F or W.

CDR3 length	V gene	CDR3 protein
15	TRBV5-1	CASSSEQGASSPLHF
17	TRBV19	CASSPQQATFGANVLTF
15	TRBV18	CASSPRQGVYNEQFF
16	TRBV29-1	CSVSELLAGSGDTQYF
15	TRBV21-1	CASSSGGARSQPQHF
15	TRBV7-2	CASGVSGSSYNEQFF
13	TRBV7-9	CASSPDPRLGYTF
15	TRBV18	CASSPMLGVNTEAFF
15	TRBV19	CASRPTGGAGYGYTF
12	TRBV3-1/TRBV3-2	CASSPTRDTQYF
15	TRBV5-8	CASSLWAQPYNEQFF
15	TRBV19	CASSKGQGAYFGYTF
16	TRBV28	CASSFPDRALTDTQYF
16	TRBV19	CASSSRLSSGVTEAFF
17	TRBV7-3	CASSGYDGQGLLGGYTF
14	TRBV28	CASRQGGASTEAFF
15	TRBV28	CASSPQGISGNTIYF
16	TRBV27	CASTLKASSQAGEAFF
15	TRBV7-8	CASSLGLQREYEQYF
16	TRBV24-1	CATSDSGTGGGEPQHF
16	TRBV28	CASSRRGGQVIYGYTF
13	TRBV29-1	CSGVREGNTEAFF
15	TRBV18	CASSPYRLPYNEQFF
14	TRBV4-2	CASSQDWGQPTYTF
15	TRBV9	CASSVATTEQETQYF
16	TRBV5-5	CASSPREGGRNRKLFF
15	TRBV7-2	CASTLTFTSGNTIYF
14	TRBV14	CASSENRAIYGYTF
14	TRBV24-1	CATSDHGSPYEQYF
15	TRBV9	CASSAGTVNTGELFF
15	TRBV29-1	CSVVFGTGSYNEQFF
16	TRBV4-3	CASSQDKQGVNGALHF
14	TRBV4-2	CASSQASGGGEQYF
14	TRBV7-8	CASSLGWGDTEAFF
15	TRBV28	CASSRTAASNQPQHF
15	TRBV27	CASSTPGHRNTEAFF